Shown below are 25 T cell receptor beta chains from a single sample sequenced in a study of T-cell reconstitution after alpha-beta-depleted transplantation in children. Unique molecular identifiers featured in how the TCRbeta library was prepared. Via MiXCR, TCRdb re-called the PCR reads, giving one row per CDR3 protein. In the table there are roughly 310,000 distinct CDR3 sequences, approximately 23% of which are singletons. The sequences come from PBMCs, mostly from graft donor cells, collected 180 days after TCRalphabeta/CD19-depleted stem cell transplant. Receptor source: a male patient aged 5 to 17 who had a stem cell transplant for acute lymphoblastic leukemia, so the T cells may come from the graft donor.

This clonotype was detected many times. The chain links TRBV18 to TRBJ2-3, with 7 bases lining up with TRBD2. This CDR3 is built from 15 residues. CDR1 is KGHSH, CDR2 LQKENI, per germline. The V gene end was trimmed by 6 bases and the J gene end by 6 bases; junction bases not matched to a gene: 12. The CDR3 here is CASSHASGARDTQYF. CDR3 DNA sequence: TGTGCCAGCTCTCACGCCAGCGGGGCCCGCGATACGCAGTATTTT.

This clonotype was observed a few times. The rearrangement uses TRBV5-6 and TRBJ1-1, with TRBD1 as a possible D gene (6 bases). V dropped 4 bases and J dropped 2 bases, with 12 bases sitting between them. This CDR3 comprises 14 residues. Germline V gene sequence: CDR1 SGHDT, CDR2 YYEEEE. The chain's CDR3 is CASSGDTANTEAFF. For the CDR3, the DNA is TGTGCCAGCAGCGGGGACACGGCCAACACTGAAGCTTTCTTT. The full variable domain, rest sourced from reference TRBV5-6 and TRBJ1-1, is DAGVTQSPTHLIKTRGQQVTLRCSPKSGHDTVSWYQQALGQGPQFIFQYYEEEERQRGNFPDRFSGHQFPNYSSELNVNALLLGDSALYLCASSGDTANTEAFFGQGTRLTVV.

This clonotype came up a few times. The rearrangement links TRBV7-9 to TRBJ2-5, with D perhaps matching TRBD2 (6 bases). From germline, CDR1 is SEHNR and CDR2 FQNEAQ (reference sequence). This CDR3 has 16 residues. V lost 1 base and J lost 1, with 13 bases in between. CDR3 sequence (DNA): TGTGCCAGCAGCTTAGGTCCTAGCGCCTCCCAAGAGACCCAGTACTTC. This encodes CASSLGPSASQETQYF.

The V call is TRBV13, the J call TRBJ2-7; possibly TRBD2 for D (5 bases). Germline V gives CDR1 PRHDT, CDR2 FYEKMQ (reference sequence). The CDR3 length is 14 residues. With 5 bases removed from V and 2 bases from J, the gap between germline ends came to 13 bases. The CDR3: CASSRPTEAYEQYF. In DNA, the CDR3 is TGTGCCAGCAGCAGGCCTACGGAGGCCTACGAGCAGTACTTC.

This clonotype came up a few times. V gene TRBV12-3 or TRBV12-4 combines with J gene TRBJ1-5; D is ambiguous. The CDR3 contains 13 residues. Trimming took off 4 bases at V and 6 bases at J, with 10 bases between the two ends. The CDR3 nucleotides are TGTGCCAGCAGTTACGGGCGCATTCAGCCCCAGCATTTT. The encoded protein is CASSYGRIQPQHF.

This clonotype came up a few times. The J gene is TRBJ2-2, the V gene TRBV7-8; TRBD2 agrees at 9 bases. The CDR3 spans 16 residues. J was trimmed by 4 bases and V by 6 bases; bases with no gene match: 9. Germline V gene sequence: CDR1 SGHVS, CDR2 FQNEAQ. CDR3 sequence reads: CASSREWREGTGELFF. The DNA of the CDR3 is TGTGCCAGCAGTCGTGAGTGGCGGGAGGGCACCGGGGAGCTGTTTTTT.

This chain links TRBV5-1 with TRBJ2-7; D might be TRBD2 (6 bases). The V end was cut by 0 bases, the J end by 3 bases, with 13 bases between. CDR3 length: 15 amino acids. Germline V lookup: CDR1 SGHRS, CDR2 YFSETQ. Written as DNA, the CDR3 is TGCGCCAGCAGCTTGGTGACGGGAGAACACTACGAGCAGTACTTC. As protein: CASSLVTGEHYEQYF.

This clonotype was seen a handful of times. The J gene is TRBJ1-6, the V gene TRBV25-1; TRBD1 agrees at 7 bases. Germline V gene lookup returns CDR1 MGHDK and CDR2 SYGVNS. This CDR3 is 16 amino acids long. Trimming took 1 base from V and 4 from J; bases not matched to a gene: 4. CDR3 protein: CASSESGTAYNSPLHF. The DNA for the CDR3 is TGTGCCAGCAGTGAATCCGGGACAGCTTATAATTCACCCCTCCACTTT.

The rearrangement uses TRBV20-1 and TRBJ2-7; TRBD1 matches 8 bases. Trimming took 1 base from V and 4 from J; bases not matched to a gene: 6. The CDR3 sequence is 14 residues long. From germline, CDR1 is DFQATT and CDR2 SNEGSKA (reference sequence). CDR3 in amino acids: CSARVGTGGYEQYF. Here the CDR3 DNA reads TGCAGTGCTAGAGTTGGGACAGGAGGATACGAGCAGTACTTC.

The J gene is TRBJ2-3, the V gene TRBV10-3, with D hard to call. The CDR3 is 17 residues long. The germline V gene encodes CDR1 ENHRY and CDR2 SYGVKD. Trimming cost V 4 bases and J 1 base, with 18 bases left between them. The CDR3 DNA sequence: TGTGCCATCAGTGGACTTGGCACAGCCTCGGGCACAGATACGCAGTATTTT. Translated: CAISGLGTASGTDTQYF.

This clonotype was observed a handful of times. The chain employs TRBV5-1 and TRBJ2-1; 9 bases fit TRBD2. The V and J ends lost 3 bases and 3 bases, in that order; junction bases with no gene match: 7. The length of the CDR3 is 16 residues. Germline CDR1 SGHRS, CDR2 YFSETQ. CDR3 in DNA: TGCGCCAGCAGCTCCGACAGCGGGAGGATCTACAATGAGCAGTTCTTC. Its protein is CASSSDSGRIYNEQFF.

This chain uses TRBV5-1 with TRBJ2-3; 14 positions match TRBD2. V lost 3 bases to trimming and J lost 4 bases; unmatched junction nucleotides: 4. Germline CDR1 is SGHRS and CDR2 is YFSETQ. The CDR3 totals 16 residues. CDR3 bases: TGCGCCAGCAGCTACGGGACTAGCGGGAGTTCAGATACGCAGTATTTT. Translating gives CASSYGTSGSSDTQYF. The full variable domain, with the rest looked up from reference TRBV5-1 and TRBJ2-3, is KAGVTQTPRYLIKTRGQQVTLSCSPISGHRSVSWYQQTPGQGLQFLFEYFSETQRNKGNFPGRFSGRQFSNSRSEMNVSTLELGDSALYLCASSYGTSGSSDTQYFGPGTRLTVL.

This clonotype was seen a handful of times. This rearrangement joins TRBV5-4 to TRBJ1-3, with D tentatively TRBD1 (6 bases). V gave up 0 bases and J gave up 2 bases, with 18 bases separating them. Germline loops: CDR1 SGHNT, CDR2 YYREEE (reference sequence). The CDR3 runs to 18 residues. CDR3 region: CASSLASLGGFPGNTIYF. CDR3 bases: TGTGCCAGCAGCTTGGCCTCTCTTGGGGGCTTCCCTGGAAACACCATATATTTT.

The CDR3 region has the DNA TGTGCCAGCCAAGACTCCAATCAGCCCCAGCATTTT. The encoded protein is CASQDSNQPQHF. The chain has TRBV18 and TRBJ1-5; D remains ambiguous. With 8 bases removed from V and 3 bases from J, the gap between germline ends came to 8 bases. There are 12 residues in the CDR3. Germline-derived CDR1 and CDR2 are KGHSH and LQKENI.

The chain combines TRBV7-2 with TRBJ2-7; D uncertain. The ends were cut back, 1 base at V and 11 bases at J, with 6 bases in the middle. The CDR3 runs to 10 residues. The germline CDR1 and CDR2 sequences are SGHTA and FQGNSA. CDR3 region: CASSLGSKYF. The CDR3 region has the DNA TGTGCCAGCAGCTTAGGAAGCAAGTACTTC.

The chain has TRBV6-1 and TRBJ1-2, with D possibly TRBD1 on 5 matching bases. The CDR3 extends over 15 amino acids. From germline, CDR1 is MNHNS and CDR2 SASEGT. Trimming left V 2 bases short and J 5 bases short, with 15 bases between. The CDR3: CASSERAGIPYGYTF. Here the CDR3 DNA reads TGTGCCAGCAGTGAAAGGGCAGGGATTCCGTATGGCTACACCTTC.

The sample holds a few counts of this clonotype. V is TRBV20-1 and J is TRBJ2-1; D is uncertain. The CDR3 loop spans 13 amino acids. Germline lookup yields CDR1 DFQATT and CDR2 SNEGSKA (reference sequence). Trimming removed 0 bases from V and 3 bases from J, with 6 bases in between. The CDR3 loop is CSAREGVYNEQFF. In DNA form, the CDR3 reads TGCAGTGCTAGAGAAGGAGTCTACAATGAGCAGTTCTTC.

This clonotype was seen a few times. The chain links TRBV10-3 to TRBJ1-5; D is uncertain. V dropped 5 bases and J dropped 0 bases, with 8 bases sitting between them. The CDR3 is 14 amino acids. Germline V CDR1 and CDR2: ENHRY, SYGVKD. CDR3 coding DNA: TGTGCCATCAGTCCAGCAGATAGCAATCAGCCCCAGCATTTT. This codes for CAISPADSNQPQHF.

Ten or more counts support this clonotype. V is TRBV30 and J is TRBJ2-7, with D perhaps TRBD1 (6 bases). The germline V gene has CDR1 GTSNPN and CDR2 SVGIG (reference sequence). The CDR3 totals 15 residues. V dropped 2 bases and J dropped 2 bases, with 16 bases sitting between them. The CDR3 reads CAWSNEYGQTYEQYF. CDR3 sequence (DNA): TGTGCCTGGAGTAACGAATACGGACAGACCTACGAGCAGTACTTC.

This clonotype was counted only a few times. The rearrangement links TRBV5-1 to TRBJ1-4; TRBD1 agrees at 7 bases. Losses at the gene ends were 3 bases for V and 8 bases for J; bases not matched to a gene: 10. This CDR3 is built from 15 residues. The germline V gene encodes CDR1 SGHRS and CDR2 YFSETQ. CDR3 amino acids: CASSSETGREEKLFF. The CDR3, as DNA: TGCGCCAGCAGCTCAGAGACAGGGCGGGAGGAAAAACTGTTTTTT.

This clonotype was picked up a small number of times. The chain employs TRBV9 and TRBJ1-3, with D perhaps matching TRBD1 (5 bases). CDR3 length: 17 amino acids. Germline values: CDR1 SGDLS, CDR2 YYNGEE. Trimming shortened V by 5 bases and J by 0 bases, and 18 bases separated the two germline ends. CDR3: CASSLYRIPSSGNTIYF. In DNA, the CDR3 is TGTGCCAGCAGTCTCTACAGGATTCCGAGCTCTGGAAACACCATATATTTT.

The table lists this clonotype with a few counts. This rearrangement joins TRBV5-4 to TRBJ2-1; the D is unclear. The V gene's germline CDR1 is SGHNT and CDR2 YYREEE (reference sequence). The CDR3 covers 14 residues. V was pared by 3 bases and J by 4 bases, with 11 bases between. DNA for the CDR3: TGTGCCAGCAGCTCCCCTGAACCTTACAATGAGCAGTTCTTC. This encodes CASSSPEPYNEQFF.

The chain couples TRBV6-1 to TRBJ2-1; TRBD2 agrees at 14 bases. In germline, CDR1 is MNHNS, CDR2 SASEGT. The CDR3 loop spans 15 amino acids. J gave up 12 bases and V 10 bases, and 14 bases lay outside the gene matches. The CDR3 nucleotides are TGTGCCACCTCAAGAGGGACTAGCGGGAGTTCGAGGCAGTTCTTC. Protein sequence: CATSRGTSGSSRQFF.

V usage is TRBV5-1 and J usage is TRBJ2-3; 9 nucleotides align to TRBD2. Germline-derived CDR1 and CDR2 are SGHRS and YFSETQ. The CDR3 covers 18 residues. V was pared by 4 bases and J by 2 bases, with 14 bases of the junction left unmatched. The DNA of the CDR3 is TGCGCCAGCAGCCTATACCCCATTAGCGGGGGAGTCACAGATACGCAGTATTTT. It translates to CASSLYPISGGVTDTQYF.

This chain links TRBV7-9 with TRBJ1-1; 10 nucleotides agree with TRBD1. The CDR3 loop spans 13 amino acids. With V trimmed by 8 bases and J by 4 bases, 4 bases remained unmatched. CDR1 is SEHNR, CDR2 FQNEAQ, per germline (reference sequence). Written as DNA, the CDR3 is TGTGCCAGCGAAGGACAGGGGGGCACTGAAGCTTTCTTT. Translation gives CASEGQGGTEAFF.